This record covers a single TCR beta chain. What this receptor recognizes is not known. The input lacks base qualities; no much larger clone sits a single base away. The sample comes from a study of T-cell reconstitution after alpha-beta-depleted transplantation in children (dated by TCRdb to 2016 to 2017). Regarding the complete study: T-cell immune reconstitution after TCRalphabeta/CD19-depleted allogeneic hematopoietic cell transplantation in children was quantitatively tracked in the study by means of TCR repertoire profiling. The study at large found these results: About two months after transplant, the apparently early recovery of alphabetaT-cell counts reportedly depended on just several hundred clones that had expanded rapidly and came from non-depleted graft cells. In some patients, the high TCRbeta diversity seen at day 60 was put down to recipient T cells and intrathymic progenitors that had survived conditioning. Hyperexpanded clone frequencies declined over subsequent months; after one year, T-cell counts and TCRbeta diversity were mostly attributed to newly produced T cells.

Here V drops 2 bases and J drops 0 bases, and the junction holds 9 bases not matched to any gene. According to the germline V gene (reference sequence), CDR1 reads PRHDT and CDR2 reads FYEKMQ. The CDR3 runs 18 amino acids, cysteine and phenylalanine included. Only CDR3 DNA remains: 54 bases, in frame from the first base. What the treatment or condition label conveys for this sample: allogeneic hematopoietic cell transplantation with graft depleted of TCRalphabeta T cells and CD19 B cells. Transplant recipients were children who received TCRalphabeta/CD19-depleted allogeneic hematopoietic cell grafts. The library was generated by PCR. The instrument given in TCRdb is Illumina HiSeq 2500. To normalize quantification of the TCRbeta repertoire, the TCR libraries were built with molecular barcoding that relied on unique molecular identifiers. In-frame beta chains were kept once TCRdb had trimmed the public reads at Q25 with fastp and called clones with MiXCR. Each CDR3 protein gets just one entry, which takes the most common genes and DNA from the rows behind it. The sample profile shows about 600,000 distinct CDR3 sequences; 20% to 25% of them were found once. The ten largest account for 13% to 15% of the sample.

The rearrangement combines TRBV13 with TRBJ2-3; 9 central nucleotides agree with TRBD2. The clonotype was recovered from a boy in the first two years of life who had a stem cell transplant for acute myeloid leukemia, so the T cells may come from the graft donor. Sequenced material: PBMCs, mostly from graft donor cells, taken 360 days after TCRalphabeta/CD19-depleted stem cell transplant. DNA sequence: TGTGCCAGCAGCTTAACCTTAGCGGGGGATATTAGCACAGATACGCAGTATTTT. It specifies CASSLTLAGDISTDTQYF.